The present T cell receptor beta chain was sequenced within a study of CD8 T cells in Susac syndrome. Looked up from germline, CDR1 is SGDLS and CDR2 is YYNGEE. The CDR3 consists of 15 residues. After removal of 3 bases from V and 2 bases from J, the junction contained 3 bases not matched to a gene. CD8+ and CD4+ T cells from blood underwent TCR beta sequencing. Reverse transcription of about 0.45 to 1 ug RNA was carried out with random hexamers. The immunoSEQ assay covered 54 Vbeta and 13 Jbeta segments for CDR3. TCRdb re-analysed the immunoSEQ multiplex PCR reads in MiXCR, keeping a single row per CDR3 protein. This repertoire shows 95,000 to 150,000 distinct CDR3 sequences, just under 95% found once; its top ten account for roughly 0.091%.

Sequenced material: CD4+ T cells from PBMCs. The clonotype was recovered from a human donor in good health. This chain joins TRBV9 and TRBJ2-1; TRBD2 matches 9 bases. The CDR3 loop is CASSGRLAAYNEQFF. The CDR3 coding sequence is TGTGCCAGCAGCGGCCGACTAGCGGCCTACAATGAGCAGTTCTTC.